This entry lists 25 T cell receptor beta chains sequenced from one sample in a study of cytomegalovirus exposure and HLA in healthy donors. Using immunoSEQ multiplex PCR, the repertoire was profiled, and TCRdb retains in-frame clones only, with some absent. Of approximately 260,000 clones in the sample, just over 85% were seen once. Sequencing input: PBMCs. All receptors derive from a woman in her late teens or twenties in good health and CMV-seronegative.

The rearrangement uses TRBV6-6 and TRBJ1-4; a weak D match, TRBD1 (6 bases). V was trimmed by 2 bases and J by 4 bases, leaving 14 bases between them. There are 16 residues in the CDR3. Germline assignment: CDR1 MNHNY and CDR2 SVGAGI (reference sequence). CDR3: CASSYPLQGRNEKLFF. DNA for the CDR3: TGTGCCAGCAGTTACCCTTTACAGGGACGTAATGAAAAACTGTTTTTT.

On this clone itself: Other DNA sequences in the sample encode the same CDR3. V gene TRBV29-1 combines with J gene TRBJ1-2; D call uncertain. This CDR3 contains 9 residues. Looked up from germline, CDR1 is SQVTM and CDR2 is ANQGSEA. With 4 bases removed from V and 8 bases from J, the gap between germline ends came to 5 bases. The CDR3 DNA reads as TGCAGCGTTGTGCGGGGCTACACCTTC. It is translated as CSVVRGYTF.

The rearrangement joins TRBV27 to TRBJ1-2; 7 bases align to TRBD1. CDR1 MNHEY and CDR2 SMNVEV come from the germline V gene (reference sequence). Trimming at V came to 2 bases and at J to 2 bases, leaving 8 bases not matched to a gene. The CDR3 consists of 16 residues. CDR3 in amino acids: CASSLQGERGNYGYTF. The CDR3 nucleotides read TGTGCCAGCAGTTTACAGGGGGAGAGGGGGAACTATGGCTACACCTTC.

This rearrangement joins TRBV6-4 to TRBJ2-2; a weak D match, TRBD2 (5 bases). Trimming removed 5 bases at V and 2 bases at J, with 12 bases between. CDR1 MRHNA and CDR2 SNTAGT come from the germline V gene. The CDR3 extends over 15 amino acids. CDR3 amino acids: CASSSAASNTGELFF. In nucleotides, the CDR3 is TGTGCCAGCAGTTCAGCGGCCTCAAACACCGGGGAGCTGTTTTTT.

The chain couples TRBV5-1 to TRBJ2-3, with 10 positions matching TRBD2. This CDR3 has 14 residues. Germline trimming cut 4 bases from V and 9 bases from J; bases unmatched to any gene: 8. In germline, CDR1 is SGHRS, CDR2 YFSETQ. The CDR3: CASSKAGGSLTQYF. In DNA form, the CDR3 reads TGCGCCAGCAGCAAAGCGGGAGGGTCTCTCACGCAGTATTTT.

The chain carries TRBV30 and TRBJ1-5; 8 bases align to TRBD1. Trimming at V came to 1 base and at J to 6 bases, leaving 5 bases not matched to a gene. Germline V CDR1 and CDR2: GTSNPN, SVGIG (reference sequence). This CDR3 has 14 amino acids. This chain's CDR3 is CAWSGGTGGQPQHF. In DNA form, the CDR3 reads TGTGCCTGGAGTGGGGGGACAGGCGGTCAGCCCCAGCATTTT.

The V and J genes are TRBV27 and TRBJ1-2; no clear D. V was pared by 5 bases and J by 6 bases, with 22 bases between. Germline loops: CDR1 MNHEY, CDR2 SMNVEV (reference sequence). CDR3 size: 16 residues. The chain's CDR3 is CASSVMAGLQSNGYTF. The CDR3 DNA reads as TGTGCCAGCAGTGTCATGGCGGGCCTTCAATCAAATGGCTACACCTTC.

V and J are TRBV10-3 and TRBJ2-7; TRBD1 agrees at 10 bases. The CDR3 has 12 amino acids. Germline trimming cut 10 bases from V and 3 bases from J; bases unmatched to any gene: 3. The V gene's germline CDR1 is ENHRY and CDR2 SYGVKD. CDR3 residues: CATGTGDYEQYF. CDR3 in DNA: TGTGCCACCGGGACAGGGGACTACGAGCAGTACTTC.

The V and J genes are TRBV5-4 and TRBJ2-1, with a possible D match to TRBD2 (5 bases). Germline V gives CDR1 SGHNT, CDR2 YYREEE (reference sequence). The V end was cut by 4 bases, the J end by 8 bases, with 10 bases between. The CDR3 runs to 12 residues. The CDR3 reads CASSLIGDEQFF. The CDR3 DNA sequence: TGTGCCAGCAGCCTAATCGGGGATGAGCAGTTCTTC.

This chain connects TRBV19 to TRBJ1-2; D ambiguous. The V end was cut by 9 bases, the J end by 8 bases, with 10 bases between. This CDR3 is 10 amino acids long. The germline V gene encodes CDR1 LNHDA and CDR2 SQIVND (reference sequence). Here the CDR3 reads CASRGRGYTF. DNA of the CDR3: TGTGCCAGCCGAGGGAGGGGCTACACCTTC.

This clone was seen a few times. The gene calls are TRBV29-1 and TRBJ2-7; TRBD1 is a possible D gene (6 bases). From germline, CDR1 is SQVTM and CDR2 ANQGSEA. Deletions cut 6 bases from V and 3 bases from J, with 15 bases between. CDR3 length: 13 residues. The CDR3 loop is CSVYRQEHYEQYF. The CDR3 nucleotides read TGCAGCGTATATCGACAGGAACACTACGAGCAGTACTTC.

The chain is built from TRBV11-3 and TRBJ2-7, with 10 bases identical to TRBD2. V shed 1 base and J 0 bases; nucleotides not matched to a gene: 15. The CDR3 extends over 20 amino acids. CDR1 is SGHNT and CDR2 is YENEEA in the germline V gene. CDR3 in DNA: TGTGCCAGCAGCTTAGCGTTGTGGCTAGCGGGAGAAACTAGCTCCTACGAGCAGTACTTC. It encodes CASSLALWLAGETSSYEQYF.

This clone was seen only a few times. The chain is built from TRBV2 and TRBJ1-5; D possibly corresponds to TRBD1 (6 bases). The germline CDR1 and CDR2 sequences are SNHLY and FYNNEI. This CDR3 spans 13 amino acids. With 1 base removed from V and 6 bases from J, the gap between germline ends came to 7 bases. The CDR3 sequence: CASSEEGVQPQHF. The CDR3 DNA is TGTGCCAGCAGTGAAGAGGGGGTTCAGCCCCAGCATTTT.

This chain links TRBV7-6 with TRBJ1-1; 8 bases align to TRBD1. CDR3 size: 13 residues. CDR1 is SGHVS and CDR2 is FNYEAQ in the germline V gene. Germline trimming cut 6 bases from V and 7 bases from J; bases unmatched to any gene: 7. The CDR3 nucleotides are TGTGCCAGCAGTTCTGGACAGGGTCATGAAGCTTTCTTT. This codes for CASSSGQGHEAFF.

The CDR3 sequence is CAWSPQGFAEAFF. The DNA of the CDR3 is TGTGCCTGGAGTCCTCAGGGGTTCGCTGAAGCTTTCTTT. The genes are TRBV30 and TRBJ1-1; tentative D call: TRBD1 (6 bases). Trimming removed 2 bases from V and 6 bases from J, with 13 bases in between. In germline, CDR1 is GTSNPN, CDR2 SVGIG (reference sequence). CDR3 length equals 13 residues. The whole variable domain, filled in from reference TRBV30 and TRBJ1-1, reads SQTIHQWPATLVQPVGSPLSLECTVEGTSNPNLYWYRQAAGRGLQLLFYSVGIGQISSEVPQNLSASRPQDRQFILSSKKLLLSDSGFYLCAWSPQGFAEAFFGQGTRLTVV.

This chain joins TRBV7-3 and TRBJ2-7, with 9 bases fitting TRBD1. The CDR3 has 19 amino acids. Germline V gene sequence: CDR1 SGHTA, CDR2 FQGTGA. Trimming cost V 4 bases and J 1 base; bases outside gene matches: 17. The CDR3 here is CASSSHKGQGSGASYEQYF. In DNA, the CDR3 is TGTGCCAGCAGCTCTCATAAGGGACAGGGAAGCGGGGCTTCCTACGAGCAGTACTTC.

The V gene is TRBV4-1, the J gene TRBJ1-2, with a weak D call TRBD1 (5 bases). Per the germline V gene, CDR1 is MGHRA and CDR2 is YSYEKL. The CDR3 is 13 amino acids. V was clipped by 3 bases and J by 4 bases, with 9 bases between them. CDR3: CASSQGQIYGYTF. CDR3 nucleotide sequence: TGCGCCAGCAGCCAGGGGCAGATCTATGGCTACACCTTC.

The CDR3 sequence: CASSGTSGSPNTQYF. The CDR3 DNA follows: TGTGCCAGCAGTGGTACTAGCGGGAGCCCAAATACGCAGTATTTT. The chain couples TRBV6-1 to TRBJ2-3; 11 bases fit TRBD2. Germline V gives CDR1 MNHNS, CDR2 SASEGT. The CDR3 covers 15 residues. V was clipped by 4 bases and J by 7 bases; unmatched bases: 7.

This clone appeared many times. The genes are TRBV7-9 and TRBJ2-4, with D perhaps matching TRBD2 (5 bases). V lost 11 bases to trimming and J lost 8 bases, with 13 bases between them. The CDR3 runs to 11 residues. Germline V gene lookup returns CDR1 SEHNR and CDR2 FQNEAQ (reference sequence). The CDR3 DNA follows: TGTGCCGAGGGTGAGGTCGACATTCAGTACTTC. This sequence encodes CAEGEVDIQYF.

The CDR3 DNA reads as TGTGCCAGCAGTGGAGGAACAGGGGGCCTAATCTATGGCTACACCTTC. It encodes CASSGGTGGLIYGYTF. This sequence joins TRBV6-1 and TRBJ1-2; 9 bases map to TRBD1. The germline CDR1 and CDR2 sequences are MNHNS and SASEGT. The CDR3 extends over 16 amino acids. Trimming removed 4 bases from V and 4 bases from J; junction bases left unmatched: 10.

The gene calls are TRBV6-5 and TRBJ2-7, with unresolved D. The CDR3 loop spans 13 amino acids. CDR1 MNHEY and CDR2 SVGAGI come from the germline V gene. Trimming shortened V by 6 bases and J by 5 bases, and 14 bases separated the two germline ends. The CDR3 DNA is TGTGCCAGCAGAGCGTCATTCGTTAACGAGCAGTACTTC. It encodes CASRASFVNEQYF.

This chain uses TRBV29-1 with TRBJ1-1; possible D gene TRBD1, 5 bases. V was cut by 3 bases and J by 5 bases, with 10 bases left in between. Per the germline V gene, CDR1 is SQVTM and CDR2 is ANQGSEA. CDR3 length equals 12 residues. CDR3 nucleotide sequence: TGCAGCGTTGACCTAGACAGTACTGAAGCTTTCTTT. It specifies CSVDLDSTEAFF.

This rearrangement joins TRBV6-5 to TRBJ1-4, with D possibly matching TRBD1 (5 bases). Deletions cut 3 bases from V and 6 bases from J, with 17 bases between. CDR3 length: 16 amino acids. The germline CDR1 and CDR2 sequences are MNHEY and SVGAGI. The DNA for the CDR3 is TGTGCCAGCAGTTATGGGGGGGAGGGGTCGGATGAAAAACTGTTTTTT. This gives the protein CASSYGGEGSDEKLFF.

This chain joins TRBV2 and TRBJ2-7; tentatively, D is TRBD2 (6 bases). CDR3 length: 16 amino acids. V was shortened by 3 bases and J by 6 bases, with 21 bases between the two germline ends. Germline lookup yields CDR1 SNHLY and CDR2 FYNNEI. CDR3 sequence (DNA): TGTGCCAGCAGTGATTTCGAAGGTGGAGGGGTGTTCGAGCAGTACTTC. Translated, it gives CASSDFEGGGVFEQYF.

The rearrangement joins TRBV6-5 to TRBJ1-5, with a tentative D call TRBD1 (5 bases). Germline V CDR1 and CDR2: MNHEY, SVGAGI. This CDR3 is built from 14 residues. V lost 4 bases and J 5 bases, leaving 12 bases between the germline ends. For the CDR3, the DNA is TGTGCCAGCAGTTCAGACAGTAGTTATCAGCCCCAGCATTTT. Its translation is CASSSDSSYQPQHF.